This T cell receptor beta chain is drawn from a study of cytomegalovirus exposure and HLA in healthy donors. Study conclusions and caveats: In an earlier analysis, most TCR beta V segments were productive about 87% or about 30% of the time.

The CDR3 sequence is 16 residues long. CDR1 is SGDLS and CDR2 is YYNGEE in the germline V gene. After removal of 2 bases from V and 9 bases from J, the junction contained 13 bases not matched to a gene. Primers included in the PCR were 60 Vbeta and 13 Jbeta primers. Produced via immunoSEQ multiplex PCR; TCRdb's table is partial and in-frame only. The listing records about 46,000 clones. About this clone itself: Its antigen is unknown.

V gene TRBV9 combines with J gene TRBJ2-5; 10 bases line up with TRBD2. The clonotype was recovered from a woman in her 40s in good health and CMV-seronegative. Sequenced input: PBMCs. The CDR3 sequence is CASSVAGLADLGAQYF. DNA for the CDR3: TGTGCCAGCAGCGTGGCCGGACTAGCGGACCTAGGGGCCCAGTACTTC.